Presented here are 4 T cell receptor beta chains from one specimen sequenced in a study of blood T cell repertoires in COVID-19. Only in-frame clones appear in the TCRdb table, and some are missing; sequencing was by immunoSEQ multiplex PCR. The top ten hold around 10% of the sample, which has about 320,000 clones, under 90% seen once. Sequenced sample: peripheral blood. These receptors were taken from a woman aged 30 to 39 with COVID-19, enrolled during active disease.

The rearrangement joins TRBV2 to TRBJ1-1; D possibly corresponds to TRBD1 (5 bases). V was trimmed by 1 base and J by 5 bases, leaving 14 bases between them. Germline V gives CDR1 SNHLY, CDR2 FYNNEI. The CDR3 extends over 15 amino acids. The CDR3 loop reads CASSEDLAGRTEAFF. CDR3 nucleotide sequence: TGTGCCAGCAGTGAAGATTTGGCAGGGCGAACTGAAGCTTTCTTT.

The CDR3 reads CASSYSAGLAFF. DNA of the CDR3: TGTGCCAGCAGTTACTCGGCAGGGTTGGCTTTCTTT. This sequence joins TRBV6-5 and TRBJ1-1, with TRBD1 as a possible D gene (5 bases). Per germline, CDR1 MNHEY and CDR2 SVGAGI. V lost 0 bases and J 11 bases, leaving 10 bases between the germline ends. The CDR3 loop spans 12 amino acids.

The DNA for the CDR3 is TGTGCCAGCAGTACTCCTGACAGGGGGCTTTTCTACGAGCAGTACTTC. Translating it yields CASSTPDRGLFYEQYF. The chain employs TRBV27 and TRBJ2-7, with TRBD1 identical over 10 bases. The V and J ends lost 5 bases and 3 bases, in that order; junction bases with no gene match: 10. CDR1 is MNHEY, CDR2 SMNVEV, per germline (reference sequence). This CDR3 is built from 16 residues.

The chain carries TRBV5-1 and TRBJ2-1, with 11 bases lining up with TRBD2. This CDR3 spans 17 amino acids. The germline V gene encodes CDR1 SGHRS and CDR2 YFSETQ. The ends lost 4 bases at V and 0 bases at J; junction bases unmatched: 6. The CDR3 bases are TGCGCCAGCAGCGGGACTAGCGGCTACAGCTCCTACAATGAGCAGTTCTTC. Residues: CASSGTSGYSSYNEQFF.